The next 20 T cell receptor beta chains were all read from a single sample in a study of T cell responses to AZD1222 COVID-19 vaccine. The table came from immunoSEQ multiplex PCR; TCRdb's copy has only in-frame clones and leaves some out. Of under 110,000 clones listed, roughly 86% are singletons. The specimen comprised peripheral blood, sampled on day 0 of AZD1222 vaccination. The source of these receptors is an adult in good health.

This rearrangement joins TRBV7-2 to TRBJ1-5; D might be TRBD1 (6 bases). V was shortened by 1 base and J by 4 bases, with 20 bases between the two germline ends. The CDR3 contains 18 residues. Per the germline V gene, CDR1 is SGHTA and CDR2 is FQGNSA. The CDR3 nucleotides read TGTGCCAGCAGCTTAGTGTCAACGGGGGGCGGTGGAAATCAGCCCCAGCATTTT. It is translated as CASSLVSTGGGGNQPQHF. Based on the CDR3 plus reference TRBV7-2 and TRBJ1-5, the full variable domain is GAGVSQSPSNKVTEKGKDVELRCDPISGHTALYWYRQSLGQGLEFLIYFQGNSAPDKSGLPSDRFSAERTGGSVSTLTIQRTQQEDSAVYLCASSLVSTGGGGNQPQHFGDGTRLSIL.

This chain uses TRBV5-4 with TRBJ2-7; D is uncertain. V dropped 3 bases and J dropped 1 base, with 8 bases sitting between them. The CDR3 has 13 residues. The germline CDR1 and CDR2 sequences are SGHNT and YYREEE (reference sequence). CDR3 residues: CASSSHRSYEQYF. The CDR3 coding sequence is TGTGCCAGCAGCTCGCACAGATCCTACGAGCAGTACTTC.

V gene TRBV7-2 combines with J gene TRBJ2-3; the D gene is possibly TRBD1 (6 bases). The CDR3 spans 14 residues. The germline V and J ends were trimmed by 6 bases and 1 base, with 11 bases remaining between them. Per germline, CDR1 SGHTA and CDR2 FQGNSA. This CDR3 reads CASRTTGGTDTQYF. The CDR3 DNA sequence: TGTGCCAGCAGGACGACAGGAGGCACAGATACGCAGTATTTT.

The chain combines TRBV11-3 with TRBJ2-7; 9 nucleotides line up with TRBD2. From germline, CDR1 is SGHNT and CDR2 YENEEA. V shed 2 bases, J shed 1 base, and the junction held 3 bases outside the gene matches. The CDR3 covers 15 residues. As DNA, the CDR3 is TGTGCCAGCAGCTTAAGACTAGCGGATTCCTACGAGCAGTACTTC. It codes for CASSLRLADSYEQYF. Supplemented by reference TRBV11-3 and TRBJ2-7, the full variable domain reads EAGVVQSPRYKIIEKKQPVAFWCNPISGHNTLYWYLQNLGQGPELLIRYENEEAVDDSQLPKDRFSAERLKGVDSTLKIQPAELGDSAVYLCASSLRLADSYEQYFGPGTRLTVT.

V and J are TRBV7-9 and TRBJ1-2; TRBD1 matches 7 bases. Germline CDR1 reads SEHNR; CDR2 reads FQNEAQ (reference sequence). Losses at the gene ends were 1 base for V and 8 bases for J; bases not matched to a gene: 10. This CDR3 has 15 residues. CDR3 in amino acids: CASSLDWDSSGGYTF. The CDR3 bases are TGTGCCAGCAGCTTAGATTGGGACAGCTCTGGGGGCTACACCTTC. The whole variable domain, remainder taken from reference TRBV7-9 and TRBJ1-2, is DTGVSQNPRHKITKRGQNVTFRCDPISEHNRLYWYRQTLGQGPEFLTYFQNEAQLEKSRLLSDRFSAERPKGSFSTLEIQRTEQGDSAMYLCASSLDWDSSGGYTFGSGTRLTVV.

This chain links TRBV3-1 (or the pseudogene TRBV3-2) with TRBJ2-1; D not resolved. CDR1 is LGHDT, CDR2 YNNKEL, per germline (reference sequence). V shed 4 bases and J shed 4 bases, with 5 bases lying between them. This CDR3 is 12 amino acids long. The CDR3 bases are TGTGCCAGCAGCCCCCGGTACAATGAGCAGTTCTTC. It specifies CASSPRYNEQFF.

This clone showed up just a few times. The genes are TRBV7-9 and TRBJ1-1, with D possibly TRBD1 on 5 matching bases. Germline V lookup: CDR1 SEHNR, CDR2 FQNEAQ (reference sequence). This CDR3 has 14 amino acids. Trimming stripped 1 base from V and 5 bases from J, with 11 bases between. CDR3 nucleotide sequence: TGTGCCAGCAGCTTAGATAGGGCAGGGACTGAAGCTTTCTTT. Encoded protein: CASSLDRAGTEAFF.

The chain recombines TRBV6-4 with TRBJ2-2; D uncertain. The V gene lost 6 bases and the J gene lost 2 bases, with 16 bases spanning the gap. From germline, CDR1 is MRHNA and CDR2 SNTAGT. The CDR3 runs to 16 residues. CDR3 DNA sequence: TGTGCCAGCAGCCCTGGGGTCCTCAAAAACACCGGGGAGCTGTTTTTT. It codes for CASSPGVLKNTGELFF.

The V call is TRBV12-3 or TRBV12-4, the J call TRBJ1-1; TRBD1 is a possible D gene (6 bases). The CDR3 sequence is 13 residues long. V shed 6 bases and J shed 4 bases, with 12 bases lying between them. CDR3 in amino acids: CASRLQGVTEAFF. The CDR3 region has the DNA TGTGCCAGCAGACTACAGGGAGTCACTGAAGCTTTCTTT.

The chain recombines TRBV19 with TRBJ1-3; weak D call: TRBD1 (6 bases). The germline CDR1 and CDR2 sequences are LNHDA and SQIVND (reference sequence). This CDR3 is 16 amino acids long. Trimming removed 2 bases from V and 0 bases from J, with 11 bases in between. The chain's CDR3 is CASSISGTPSGNTIYF. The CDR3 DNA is TGTGCCAGTAGTATATCCGGGACACCCTCTGGAAACACCATATATTTT.

This CDR3 is CASSLGEGEKLFF. The DNA for the CDR3 is TGTGCCAGCAGCTTAGGAGAGGGGGAAAAACTGTTTTTT. J is TRBJ1-4 and V is TRBV7-2, with D tentatively TRBD1 (5 bases). Germline CDR1 is SGHTA and CDR2 is FQGNSA. This CDR3 comprises 13 residues. V lost 1 base to trimming and J lost 8 bases, with 8 bases between them.

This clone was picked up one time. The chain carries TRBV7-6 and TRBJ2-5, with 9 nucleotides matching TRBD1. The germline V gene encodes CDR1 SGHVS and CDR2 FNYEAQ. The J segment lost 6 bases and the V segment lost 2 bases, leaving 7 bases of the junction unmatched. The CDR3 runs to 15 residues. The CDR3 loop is CASSLPGQGGKTQYF. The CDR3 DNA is TGTGCCAGCAGCTTACCGGGACAGGGAGGCAAGACCCAGTACTTC. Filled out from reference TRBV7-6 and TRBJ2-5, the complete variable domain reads GAGVSQSPRYKVTKRGQDVALRCDPISGHVSLYWYRQALGQGPEFLTYFNYEAQQDKSGLPNDRFSAERPEGSISTLTIQRTEQRDSAMYRCASSLPGQGGKTQYFGPGTRLLVL.

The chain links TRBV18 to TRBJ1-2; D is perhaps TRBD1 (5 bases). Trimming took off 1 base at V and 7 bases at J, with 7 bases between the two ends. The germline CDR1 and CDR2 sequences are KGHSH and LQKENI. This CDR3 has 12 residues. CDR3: CASSPQGSGYTF. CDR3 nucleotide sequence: TGTGCCAGCTCACCACAGGGGTCTGGCTACACCTTC.

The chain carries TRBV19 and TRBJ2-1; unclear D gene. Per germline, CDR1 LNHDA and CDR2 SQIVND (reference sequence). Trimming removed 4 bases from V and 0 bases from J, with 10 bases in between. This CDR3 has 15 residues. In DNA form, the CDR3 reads TGTGCCAGTAGTAGGAAACCCCCCTCCTACAATGAGCAGTTCTTC. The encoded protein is CASSRKPPSYNEQFF.

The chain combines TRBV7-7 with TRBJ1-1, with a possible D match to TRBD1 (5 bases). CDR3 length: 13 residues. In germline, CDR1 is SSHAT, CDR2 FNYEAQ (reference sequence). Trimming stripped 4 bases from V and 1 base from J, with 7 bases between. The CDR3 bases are TGTGCCAGCAGCTCAGACAGGAACACTGAAGCTTTCTTT. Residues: CASSSDRNTEAFF.

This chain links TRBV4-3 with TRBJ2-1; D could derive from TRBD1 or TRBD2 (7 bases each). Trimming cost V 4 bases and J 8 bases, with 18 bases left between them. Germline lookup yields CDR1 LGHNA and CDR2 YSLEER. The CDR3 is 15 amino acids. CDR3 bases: TGCGCCAGCAGCCCGACAGGGAGGGACTTCGATGAGCAGTTCTTC. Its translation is CASSPTGRDFDEQFF.

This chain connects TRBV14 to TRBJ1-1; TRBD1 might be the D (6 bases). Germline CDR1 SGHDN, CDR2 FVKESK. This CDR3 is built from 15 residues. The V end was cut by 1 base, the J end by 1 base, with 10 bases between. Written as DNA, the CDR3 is TGTGCCAGCAGCCAAGTTGGACAGAAGAACACTGAAGCTTTCTTT. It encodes CASSQVGQKNTEAFF.

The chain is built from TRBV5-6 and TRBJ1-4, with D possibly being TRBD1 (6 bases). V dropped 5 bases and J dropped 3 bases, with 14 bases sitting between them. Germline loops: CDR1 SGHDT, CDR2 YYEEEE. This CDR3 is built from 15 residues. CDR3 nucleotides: TGTGCCAGCAGTTGGGGGACAATGCCTAATGAAAAACTGTTTTTT. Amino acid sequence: CASSWGTMPNEKLFF.

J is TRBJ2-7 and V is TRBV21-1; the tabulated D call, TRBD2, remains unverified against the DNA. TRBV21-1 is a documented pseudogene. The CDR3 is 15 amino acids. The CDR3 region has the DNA TGTGCCAGCAGCAACCGGACTTCCGATTCCTACGAGCAGTACTTC. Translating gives CASSNRTSDSYEQYF.

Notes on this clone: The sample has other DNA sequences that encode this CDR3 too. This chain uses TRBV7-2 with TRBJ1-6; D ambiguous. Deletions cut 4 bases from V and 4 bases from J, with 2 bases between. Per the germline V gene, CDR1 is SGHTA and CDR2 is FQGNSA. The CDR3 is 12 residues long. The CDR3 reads CASSSYNSPLHF. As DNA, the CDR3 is TGTGCCAGCAGCTCATATAATTCACCCCTCCACTTT.